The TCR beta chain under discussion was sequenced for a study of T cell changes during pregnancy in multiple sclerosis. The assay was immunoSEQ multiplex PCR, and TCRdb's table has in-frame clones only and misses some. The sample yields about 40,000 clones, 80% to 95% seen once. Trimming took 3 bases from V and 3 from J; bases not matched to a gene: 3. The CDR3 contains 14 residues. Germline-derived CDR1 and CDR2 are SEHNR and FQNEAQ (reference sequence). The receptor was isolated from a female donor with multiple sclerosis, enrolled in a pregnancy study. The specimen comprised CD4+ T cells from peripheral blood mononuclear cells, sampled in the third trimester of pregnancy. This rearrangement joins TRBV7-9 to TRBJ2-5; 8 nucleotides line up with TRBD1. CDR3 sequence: CASSFRTGKETQYF. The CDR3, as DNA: TGTGCCAGCAGCTTTAGGACAGGGAAAGAGACCCAGTACTTC.